The 14 T cell receptor beta chains listed next were all sequenced from one sample in a study of cytomegalovirus exposure and HLA in healthy donors. Both 60 Vbeta primers and 13 Jbeta primers went into the PCR. TCRdb's copy holds only in-frame clones and misses some; the assay was immunoSEQ multiplex PCR. The data hold approximately 220,000 clones, with around 85% observed a single time. Source material: PBMCs. These receptors originate from a girl aged 2-15 years in good health and CMV-seronegative.

Only one count was recorded for this clone. The chain joins TRBV6-1 to TRBJ2-1, with 13 bases aligning to TRBD2. There are 19 residues in the CDR3. V shed 4 bases and J 2 bases; nucleotides not matched to a gene: 11. From germline, CDR1 is MNHNS and CDR2 SASEGT. The CDR3 DNA reads as TGTGCCAGCAGTGGCATAACGGGACTAGCGGGAAACCCCTACAATGAGCAGTTCTTC. It encodes CASSGITGLAGNPYNEQFF.

In this sample, this clone turned up once. CDR3 amino acids: CASSLGQPFYEQYF. DNA for the CDR3: TGTGCCAGCAGTTTGGGACAGCCCTTTTACGAGCAGTACTTC. The chain uses TRBV27 and TRBJ2-7; the match to TRBD1 covers 7 bases. CDR1 is MNHEY, CDR2 SMNVEV, per germline (reference sequence). The V gene end was trimmed by 3 bases and the J gene end by 4 bases; junction bases not matched to a gene: 6. CDR3 length: 14 amino acids.

The V gene is TRBV9, the J gene TRBJ2-7; 7 nucleotides line up with TRBD2. Unmatched junction bases numbered 6, after V lost 0 bases and J lost 3 bases. Germline-derived CDR1 and CDR2 are SGDLS and YYNGEE. The CDR3 sequence is 15 residues long. DNA for the CDR3: TGTGCCAGCAGCGTAGCATCTAGCGGCATCTACGAGCAGTACTTC. It specifies CASSVASSGIYEQYF.

The chain is built from TRBV30 and TRBJ2-5; weak D call: TRBD1 (5 bases). This CDR3 is 12 amino acids long. Germline CDR1 GTSNPN, CDR2 SVGIG (reference sequence). Trimming removed 4 bases at V and 5 bases at J, with 11 bases between. In DNA, the CDR3 is TGTGCCTGGAATGGGCAGGGTGAGACCCAGTACTTC. Residues: CAWNGQGETQYF. Complete variable domain (other parts from reference TRBV30 and TRBJ2-5): SQTIHQWPATLVQPVGSPLSLECTVEGTSNPNLYWYRQAAGRGLQLLFYSVGIGQISSEVPQNLSASRPQDRQFILSSKKLLLSDSGFYLCAWNGQGETQYFGPGTRLLVL.

This clone came up once. The V gene is TRBV2, the J gene TRBJ2-4; 7 positions match TRBD2. Unmatched junction bases numbered 14, after V lost 3 bases and J lost 3 bases. Germline CDR1 is SNHLY and CDR2 is FYNNEI. CDR3 size: 18 residues. As DNA, the CDR3 is TGTGCCAGCAGTGAGGGCCCCGGGGGGAATAAAGGCAAAAACATTCAGTACTTC. Protein sequence: CASSEGPGGNKGKNIQYF.

The chain uses TRBV2 and TRBJ1-4; 8 bases agree with TRBD1. V dropped 4 bases and J dropped 10; count of bases not matched to a gene: 11. The length of the CDR3 is 15 residues. CDR1 and CDR2 (germline): SNHLY, FYNNEI. CDR3 loop: CASSVLGTGEGKLFF. DNA for the CDR3: TGTGCCAGCAGTGTCCTCGGGACAGGAGAGGGAAAACTGTTTTTT. The full variable domain, with the rest looked up from reference TRBV2 and TRBJ1-4, is EPEVTQTPSHQVTQMGQEVILRCVPISNHLYFYWYRQILGQKVEFLVSFYNNEISEKSEIFDDQFSVERPDGSNFTLKIRSTKLEDSAMYFCASSVLGTGEGKLFFGSGTQLSVL.

V is TRBV2 and J is TRBJ1-2, with 10 positions matching TRBD1. There are 15 residues in the CDR3. In germline, CDR1 is SNHLY, CDR2 FYNNEI. J lost 7 bases, V lost 3 bases, and 8 bases had no gene match. The CDR3 coding sequence is TGTGCCAGCAGTGACCAGACAGGGGGCTTACGTGGCTACACCTTC. As protein: CASSDQTGGLRGYTF.

The CDR3: CASSPRRQSLNTDTQYF. The CDR3 DNA is TGTGCCAGCTCACCACGCCGACAGAGCCTCAACACAGATACGCAGTATTTT. The rearrangement joins TRBV18 to TRBJ2-3, with D tentatively TRBD1 (5 bases). The CDR3 length is 17 residues. Trimming removed 1 base from V and 2 bases from J, with 16 bases in between. Germline loops: CDR1 KGHSH, CDR2 LQKENI.

This chain joins TRBV10-3 and TRBJ1-6, with D hard to call. This CDR3 spans 17 amino acids. Germline-derived CDR1 and CDR2 are ENHRY and SYGVKD. V lost 2 bases to trimming and J lost 0 bases, with 11 bases between them. CDR3 region: CAISESPADSYNSPLHF. CDR3 bases: TGTGCCATCAGTGAGAGCCCCGCCGACTCCTATAATTCACCCCTCCACTTT.

This chain uses TRBV28 with TRBJ2-1; 16 nucleotides line up with TRBD2. V was clipped by 2 bases and J by 14 bases; unmatched bases: 15. The CDR3 is 18 amino acids. CDR1 and CDR2 (germline): MDHEN, SYDVKM. The CDR3 is CASSLVASWGLAGGPEFF. The DNA of the CDR3 is TGTGCCAGCAGTTTAGTCGCGAGTTGGGGACTAGCGGGAGGGCCAGAGTTCTTC.

V is TRBV6-6 and J is TRBJ1-2, with 9 bases matching TRBD1. V shed 4 bases and J 14 bases; nucleotides not matched to a gene: 17. The V gene's germline CDR1 is MNHNY and CDR2 SVGAGI (reference sequence). CDR3 length: 15 amino acids. The CDR3 nucleotides read TGTGCCAGCAGTTTATCACAAACCGGGACAGGGATCCCAACCTTC. The encoded protein is CASSLSQTGTGIPTF.

The V gene is TRBV4-1, the J gene TRBJ2-2; TRBD2 aligns across 15 bases. The junction had 6 bases not matched to a gene; V was cut back by 6 bases and J by 4 bases. Germline CDR1 and CDR2: MGHRA and YSYEKL. This CDR3 spans 17 amino acids. The CDR3 spells CASRGLAGGRGTGELFF. As DNA, the CDR3 is TGCGCCAGCAGAGGACTAGCGGGGGGGCGAGGCACCGGGGAGCTGTTTTTT.

The rearrangement uses TRBV30 and TRBJ2-1; D might be TRBD1 (6 bases). This CDR3 spans 15 amino acids. The V end was cut by 0 bases, the J end by 3 bases, with 12 bases between. Germline V gene data show CDR1 as GTSNPN and CDR2 as SVGIG (reference sequence). The CDR3 nucleotides read TGTGCCTGGAGTGTATTTACAGGGTACTACAATGAGCAGTTCTTC. Protein product: CAWSVFTGYYNEQFF.

J is TRBJ1-2 and V is TRBV6-6, with 7 bases fitting TRBD1. CDR3 size: 14 residues. The ends lost 2 bases at V and 8 bases at J; junction bases unmatched: 8. Germline CDR1 and CDR2: MNHNY and SVGAGI (reference sequence). The CDR3: CASSYEDRSEGYTF. The CDR3 nucleotides are TGTGCCAGCAGTTACGAGGACAGGTCGGAAGGCTACACCTTC.